Shown below are 2 T cell receptor beta chains from a single sample sequenced in a study of blood T cell repertoires in COVID-19 (dated by TCRdb to between 2020 and 2021). Library preparation used the immunoSEQ multiplex PCR assay. Here the immuneACCESS table is served through TCRdb, limited to in-frame sequences with V and J called. Missing clones are a known gap in these copies; in checked studies unresolved V genes cover under half, and the rest lacks a known reason. This sample has about 170,000 clones in its table, and roughly four fifths of those were observed once. The top ten clones comprise roughly 2.5% of the sample. Material for sequencing was peripheral blood. These receptors originate from a woman aged 80 or older with COVID-19, enrolled during active disease.

V gene TRBV5-5 combines with J gene TRBJ2-7, with D maybe TRBD1 (5 bases). V was pared by 6 bases and J by 3 bases, with 10 bases between. The CDR3 length is 12 residues. The germline V gene has CDR1 SGHKS and CDR2 YYEKEE (reference sequence). As DNA, the CDR3 is TGTGCCAGCAACAGACAGAGCTACGAGCAGTACTTC. Protein product: CASNRQSYEQYF.

The chain employs TRBV18 and TRBJ1-3, with TRBD1 matching 7 bases. J was trimmed by 3 bases and V by 0 bases; bases with no gene match: 17. CDR1 is KGHSH, CDR2 LQKENI, per germline. This CDR3 comprises 20 residues. CDR3 coding DNA: TGTGCCAGCTCACCACCGACAAGAGACAGGGATATAGAAGGTGGAAACACCATATATTTT. It yields the protein CASSPPTRDRDIEGGNTIYF.